What follows are 27 T cell receptor beta chains derived from one specimen sequenced in a study of blood T cell repertoires in COVID-19. The data were produced by immunoSEQ multiplex PCR, yet TCRdb's version contains in-frame clones alone and is incomplete. The table has 65,000 to 80,000 clones, about nine tenths seen once. Input material: peripheral blood. These receptors were taken from a man in his fifties or sixties with active COVID-19.

This sequence joins TRBV19 and TRBJ1-4; maybe TRBD1 (6 bases). This CDR3 is 14 amino acids long. Trimming took 7 bases from V and 4 from J, leaving 13 bases between them. CDR1 LNHDA and CDR2 SQIVND come from the germline V gene (reference sequence). CDR3 sequence (DNA): TGTGCCAGTAAACCCCGGGACAATAATGAAAAACTGTTTTTT. Its protein product is CASKPRDNNEKLFF.

The chain recombines TRBV28 with TRBJ1-1; no reliable D call. Germline lookup yields CDR1 MDHEN and CDR2 SYDVKM. V was shortened by 5 bases and J by 1 base, with 17 bases between the two germline ends. The CDR3 consists of 16 residues. The CDR3 DNA sequence: TGTGCCAGCAGTAATACTTGGAAAGGAGGGAACACTGAAGCTTTCTTT. Translation gives CASSNTWKGGNTEAFF.

CDR3 sequence: CASSPAEGFGEQYF. CDR3 nucleotide sequence: TGTGCCAGCTCCCCTGCTGAGGGTTTCGGCGAGCAGTACTTC. The chain uses TRBV18 and TRBJ2-7; D may be TRBD2 (5 bases). Per germline, CDR1 KGHSH and CDR2 LQKENI. CDR3 length equals 14 residues. V lost 6 bases to trimming and J lost 6 bases, with 18 bases between them.

The chain links TRBV6-5 to TRBJ1-3, with 8 positions matching TRBD1. V was clipped by 5 bases and J by 4 bases; unmatched bases: 4. CDR3 length: 14 amino acids. The germline V gene has CDR1 MNHEY and CDR2 SVGAGI. The CDR3 nucleotides read TGTGCCAGCAGTCTTGGACAGGGCGGAAACACCATATATTTT. It yields the protein CASSLGQGGNTIYF.

A word on this clone: The sample holds other DNA sequences that translate to the same CDR3. The chain recombines TRBV27 with TRBJ2-3, with D perhaps matching TRBD2 (5 bases). The CDR3 is 14 residues long. From germline, CDR1 is MNHEY and CDR2 SMNVEV (reference sequence). Trimming pared 2 bases from V and 0 bases from J, leaving 6 bases between. CDR3 amino acids: CASSLTGSTDTQYF. CDR3 DNA sequence: TGTGCCAGCAGTTTAACGGGGAGCACAGATACGCAGTATTTT.

The chain links TRBV6-1 to TRBJ2-2; TRBD1 matches 9 bases. J lost 5 bases, V lost 3 bases, and 4 bases had no gene match. CDR1 and CDR2 (germline): MNHNS, SASEGT. This CDR3 spans 15 amino acids. CDR3 DNA sequence: TGTGCCAGCAGTGATGGACAGGGGACAACCGGGGAGCTGTTTTTT. Amino acid sequence: CASSDGQGTTGELFF.

V gene TRBV7-2 combines with J gene TRBJ2-7; the match to TRBD1 covers 10 bases. This CDR3 region has 14 residues. The V and J ends lost 4 bases and 4 bases, in that order; junction bases with no gene match: 4. Germline V gene sequence: CDR1 SGHTA, CDR2 FQGNSA. For the CDR3, the DNA is TGTGCCAGCAGCTCCCCGGGACAGGGGTACGAGCAGTACTTC. This translates into CASSSPGQGYEQYF.

The V and J genes are TRBV28 and TRBJ2-7, with TRBD2 matching over 7 bases. The trim removed 6 bases at V and 3 bases at J, leaving 11 bases unmatched. Germline CDR1 MDHEN, CDR2 SYDVKM. There are 15 residues in the CDR3. The CDR3 DNA is TGTGCCAGCAGACGAAAGTGGGCGGGGGTCTACGAGCAGTACTTC. Protein sequence: CASRRKWAGVYEQYF.

The rearrangement uses TRBV6-2 or TRBV6-3 and TRBJ1-5; the match to TRBD1 covers 7 bases. Losses at the gene ends were 6 bases for V and 3 bases for J; bases not matched to a gene: 5. This CDR3 comprises 14 residues. The germline gives CDR1 MNHEY, CDR2 SVGEGT. The CDR3 loop reads CASSRDRVNQPQHF. CDR3 DNA: TGTGCCAGCAGCCGTGACAGGGTCAATCAGCCCCAGCATTTT.

The V and J genes are TRBV5-6 and TRBJ2-1; 10 bases match TRBD2. The ends lost 1 base at V and 4 bases at J; junction bases unmatched: 5. CDR3 length equals 16 residues. Germline CDR1 is SGHDT and CDR2 is YYEEEE. The CDR3 loop is CASSLRLAGVYNEQFF. The CDR3 nucleotides read TGTGCCAGCAGCTTGCGCCTAGCGGGAGTATACAATGAGCAGTTCTTC.

The chain recombines TRBV6-2 or TRBV6-3 with TRBJ1-3; no firm D call. The CDR3 covers 15 residues. Deletions cut 4 bases from V and 0 bases from J, with 10 bases between. Germline CDR1 and CDR2: MNHEY and SVGEGT. CDR3 loop: CASSSAGSSGNTIYF. CDR3 DNA: TGTGCCAGCAGTTCCGCCGGGAGCTCTGGAAACACCATATATTTT.

This rearrangement joins TRBV28 to TRBJ2-5; D call uncertain. This CDR3 has 13 residues. Looked up from germline, CDR1 is MDHEN and CDR2 is SYDVKM. The germline V and J ends were trimmed by 2 bases and 9 bases, with 13 bases remaining between them. The CDR3 loop reads CASSLGQTKAQYF. The CDR3 nucleotides are TGTGCCAGCAGTTTAGGGCAAACGAAGGCCCAGTACTTC. Looking up the rest from reference TRBV28 and TRBJ2-5 gives the full variable domain: DVKVTQSSRYLVKRTGEKVFLECVQDMDHENMFWYRQDPGLGLRLIYFSYDVKMKEKGDIPEGYSVSREKKERFSLILESASTNQTSMYLCASSLGQTKAQYFGPGTRLLVL.

This clone was seen just once. The genes are TRBV19 and TRBJ2-3; 13 bases are shared with TRBD2. Germline CDR1 LNHDA, CDR2 SQIVND (reference sequence). CDR3 length equals 17 residues. J was trimmed by 4 bases and V by 4 bases; bases with no gene match: 8. CDR3 loop: CASSTHPTSGGSDTQYF. In DNA, the CDR3 is TGTGCCAGTAGTACCCACCCGACTAGCGGGGGGTCAGATACGCAGTATTTT. The entire variable domain, with the rest obtained from reference TRBV19 and TRBJ2-3, is as follows: DGGITQSPKYLFRKEGQNVTLSCEQNLNHDAMYWYRQDPGQGLRLIYYSQIVNDFQKGDIAEGYSVSREKKESFPLTVTSAQKNPTAFYLCASSTHPTSGGSDTQYFGPGTRLTVL.

The rearrangement links TRBV30 to TRBJ1-1; TRBD1 is a possible D gene (6 bases). The CDR3 length is 13 residues. Between the trimmed V and J ends, which lost 7 bases and 0 bases, there was a span of 12 bases. The V gene's germline CDR1 is GTSNPN and CDR2 SVGIG (reference sequence). The chain's CDR3 is CALRGQLNTEAFF. The CDR3 nucleotides are TGTGCCTTGCGCGGACAGCTGAACACTGAAGCTTTCTTT.

The V call is TRBV5-4, the J call TRBJ2-7; D perhaps matches TRBD1 (5 bases). The V end lost 0 bases, the J end lost 0 bases, and 7 bases lay between the germline ends. This CDR3 has 14 amino acids. CDR1 is SGHNT and CDR2 is YYREEE in the germline V gene (reference sequence). CDR3 sequence: CASSLDRNSYEQYF. DNA of the CDR3: TGTGCCAGCAGCTTGGACAGGAACTCCTACGAGCAGTACTTC.

This clone is deemed medium-sized. This chain joins TRBV7-9 and TRBJ2-7; 8 bases map to TRBD2. This CDR3 has 15 amino acids. V lost 0 bases to trimming and J lost 0 bases; unmatched junction nucleotides: 1. Germline CDR1 reads SEHNR; CDR2 reads FQNEAQ (reference sequence). CDR3 DNA sequence: TGTGCCAGCAGCTTAGCGACTAGCGTCTCCTACGAGCAGTACTTC. Residues: CASSLATSVSYEQYF.

This chain joins TRBV7-9 and TRBJ1-4, with 10 bases that match TRBD1. V trimming: 5 bases; J trimming: 6 bases; junction bases outside the gene matches: 9. Germline V gene lookup returns CDR1 SEHNR and CDR2 FQNEAQ (reference sequence). The CDR3 loop spans 16 amino acids. CDR3 region: CASSETGDRGDEKLFF. The CDR3 bases are TGTGCCAGCAGCGAAACAGGGGACAGGGGTGATGAAAAACTGTTTTTT.

The chain couples TRBV5-4 to TRBJ2-2, with D perhaps TRBD2 (5 bases). The CDR3 has 15 residues. V was cut by 2 bases and J by 1 base, with 9 bases left in between. The V gene's germline CDR1 is SGHNT and CDR2 YYREEE (reference sequence). The CDR3 here is CASSFDGGNTGELFF. CDR3 DNA: TGTGCCAGCAGCTTTGACGGAGGGAACACCGGGGAGCTGTTTTTT. Looking up the rest from reference TRBV5-4 and TRBJ2-2 gives the full variable domain: ETGVTQSPTHLIKTRGQQVTLRCSSQSGHNTVSWYQQALGQGPQFIFQYYREEENGRGNFPPRFSGLQFPNYSSELNVNALELDDSALYLCASSFDGGNTGELFFGEGSRLTVL.

V gene TRBV24-1 combines with J gene TRBJ2-2, with a possible D match to TRBD2 (5 bases). Germline values: CDR1 KGHDR, CDR2 SFDVKD. CDR3 length: 15 residues. Trimming took 6 bases from V and 5 from J, leaving 15 bases between them. This CDR3 is CATSPASSLTGELFF. In DNA, the CDR3 is TGTGCCACCAGTCCTGCGTCTAGCCTTACCGGGGAGCTGTTTTTT.

This chain links TRBV11-2 with TRBJ2-7, with a possible D match to TRBD2 (6 bases). The V end lost 0 bases, the J end lost 1 base, and 10 bases lay between the germline ends. CDR1 SGHAT and CDR2 FQNNGV come from the germline V gene. This CDR3 has 15 amino acids. The CDR3: CASSLEGGASYEQYF. DNA for the CDR3: TGTGCCAGCAGCTTAGAAGGAGGGGCTTCCTACGAGCAGTACTTC.

V usage is TRBV28 and J usage is TRBJ1-2; 9 nucleotides line up with TRBD1. Losses at the gene ends were 4 bases for V and 0 bases for J; bases not matched to a gene: 9. Germline CDR1 and CDR2: MDHEN and SYDVKM. The CDR3 has 17 residues. Here the CDR3 DNA reads TGTGCCAGCAGTTCTTCCGGGACAGGGTGGTCTAACTATGGCTACACCTTC. It is translated as CASSSSGTGWSNYGYTF.

The chain combines TRBV5-1 with TRBJ2-2; possible D gene TRBD2, 7 bases. Germline values: CDR1 SGHRS, CDR2 YFSETQ. The CDR3 loop spans 15 amino acids. Trimming left V 7 bases short and J 6 bases short, with 19 bases between. The CDR3 bases are TGCGCCAGCGACGCGGGGGCACCTTCTTCCGGGGAGCTGTTTTTT. Translation gives CASDAGAPSSGELFF.

This clone was counted only a few times. V and J are TRBV6-2 or TRBV6-3 and TRBJ2-7, with 9 nucleotides matching TRBD2. Trimming took 5 bases from V and 0 from J; bases not matched to a gene: 8. This CDR3 contains 16 residues. Germline V gene lookup returns CDR1 MNHEY and CDR2 SVGEGT. The CDR3 nucleotides read TGTGCCAGCAGTGCCCCTTTTAGCGGGAGCTCCTACGAGCAGTACTTC. Translating it yields CASSAPFSGSSYEQYF.

There are a few counts of this clone. The chain links TRBV7-9 to TRBJ2-3; D is unclear. This CDR3 is built from 12 residues. The germline CDR1 and CDR2 sequences are SEHNR and FQNEAQ (reference sequence). Between the trimmed V and J ends, which lost 5 bases and 3 bases, there was a span of 6 bases. The CDR3 protein is CASSQATDTQYF. In DNA, the CDR3 is TGTGCCAGCAGCCAGGCAACAGATACGCAGTATTTT.

This clone was observed a single time. V gene TRBV28 combines with J gene TRBJ1-5; no definite D call. Germline loops: CDR1 MDHEN, CDR2 SYDVKM. The V and J ends lost 7 bases and 0 bases respectively, with 16 bases between them. CDR3 length: 16 residues. CDR3 coding DNA: TGTGCCAGCAAAGTCAGCGCAGTTAATAGCAATCAGCCCCAGCATTTT. Residues: CASKVSAVNSNQPQHF.

The rearrangement joins TRBV19 to TRBJ1-1; 8 positions agree with TRBD1. CDR1 LNHDA and CDR2 SQIVND come from the germline V gene (reference sequence). This CDR3 region has 14 residues. Trimming at V came to 6 bases and at J to 5 bases, leaving 8 bases not matched to a gene. The CDR3: CASSPDREGTEAFF. CDR3 coding DNA: TGTGCCAGTAGCCCGGACAGGGAAGGGACTGAAGCTTTCTTT.

This chain joins TRBV5-6 and TRBJ2-7, with D perhaps matching TRBD1 (6 bases). Looked up from germline, CDR1 is SGHDT and CDR2 is YYEEEE. This CDR3 has 13 amino acids. Trimming stripped 4 bases from V and 7 bases from J, with 15 bases between. The CDR3, as DNA: TGTGCCAGCAGCCTTGGCAGGGGATGGGAGCAGTACTTC. Encoded protein: CASSLGRGWEQYF.